The source of this T cell receptor beta chain is a study of CD8+CD57+ T cells in acquired aplastic anemia. Patients chosen for sequencing had shown CD8+CD57+ cell expansion by flow cytometry. The use of genomic DNA as template underpinned the TCR beta VDJ and CDR3 profiling. TCRdb analysed the reads with MiXCR anew, one entry per CDR3 protein. Of under 350,000 distinct CDR3 sequences in the sample, 50% to 65% are singletons; the top ten hold 1.3%. The CDR3 extends over 17 amino acids. With V trimmed by 1 base and J by 8 bases, 13 bases remained unmatched. The germline V gene encodes CDR1 MDHEN and CDR2 SYDVKM.

The sequencing input was sorted CD4+, CD8+, or CD8+CD57+ T cells (not recorded which) from PBMCs. The receptor's source is a human donor with aplastic anemia. The J gene is TRBJ1-3, the V gene TRBV28, with 8 bases identical to TRBD1. The CDR3 bases are TGTGCCAGCAGTTTATTGCCGACAGGGGACTATGGCTACACCATATATTTT. Translation gives CASSLLPTGDYGYTIYF.